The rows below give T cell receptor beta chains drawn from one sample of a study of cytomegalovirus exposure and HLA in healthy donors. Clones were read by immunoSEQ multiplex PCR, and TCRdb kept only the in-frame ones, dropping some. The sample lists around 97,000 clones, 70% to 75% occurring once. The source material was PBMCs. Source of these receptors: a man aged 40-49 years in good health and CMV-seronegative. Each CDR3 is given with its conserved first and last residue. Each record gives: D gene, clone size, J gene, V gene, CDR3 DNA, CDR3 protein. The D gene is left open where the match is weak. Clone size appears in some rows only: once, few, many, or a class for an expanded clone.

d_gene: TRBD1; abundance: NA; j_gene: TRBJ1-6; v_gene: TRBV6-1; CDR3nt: TGTGCCAGCAGTGTTGACAGGGACAATTCACCCCTCCACTTT; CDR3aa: CASSVDRDNSPLHF
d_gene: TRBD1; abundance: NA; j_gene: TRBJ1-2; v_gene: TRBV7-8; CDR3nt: TGTGCCAGCAGCGGGGACAGGGGCGCGTGGCGGGGCTACACCTTC; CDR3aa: CASSGDRGAWRGYTF
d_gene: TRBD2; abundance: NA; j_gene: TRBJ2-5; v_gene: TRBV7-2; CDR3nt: TGTGCCAGCAGCCTGTCAGCGGGGGGGATCCAAGAGACCCAGTACTTC; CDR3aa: CASSLSAGGIQETQYF
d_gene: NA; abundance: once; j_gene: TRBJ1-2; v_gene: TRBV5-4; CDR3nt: TGTGCCAGCAGTCGACCGTTGGGGACAACTAACTATGGCTACACCTTC; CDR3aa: CASSRPLGTTNYGYTF
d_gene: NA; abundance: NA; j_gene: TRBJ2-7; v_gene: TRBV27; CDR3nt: TGTGCCAGCAGTTTTATATCCCTGAGGAATACCTACGAGCAGTACTTC; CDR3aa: CASSFISLRNTYEQYF
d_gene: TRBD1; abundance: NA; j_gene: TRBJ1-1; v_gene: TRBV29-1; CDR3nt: TGCAGCGTCCTTGGGGCGGGACAGGGGGCGGCTGAAGCTTTCTTT; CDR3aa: CSVLGAGQGAAEAFF
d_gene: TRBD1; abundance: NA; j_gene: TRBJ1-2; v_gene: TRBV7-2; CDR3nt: TGTGCCAGCAGCAAGGACAGGGGTAACTATGGCTACACCTTC; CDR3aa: CASSKDRGNYGYTF
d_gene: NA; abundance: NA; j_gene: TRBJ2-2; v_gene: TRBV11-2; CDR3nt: TGTGCCAGCACAGACACCGGGGAGCTGTTTTTT; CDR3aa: CASTDTGELFF
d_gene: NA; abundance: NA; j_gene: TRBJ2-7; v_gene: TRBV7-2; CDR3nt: TGTGCCAGCAGCTTCGGGGCCAGCGGGCCTCCCTACGAGCAGTACTTC; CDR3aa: CASSFGASGPPYEQYF
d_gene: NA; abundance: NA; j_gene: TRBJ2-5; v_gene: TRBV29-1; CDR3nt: TGCAGCGATCCGGGACAAGAAAAAGAGACCCAGTACTTC; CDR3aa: CSDPGQEKETQYF
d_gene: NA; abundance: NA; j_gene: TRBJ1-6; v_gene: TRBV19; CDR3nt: TGTGCCAGTAGCAGGGCCACTTCAGGTTCACCCCTCCACTTT; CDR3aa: CASSRATSGSPLHF
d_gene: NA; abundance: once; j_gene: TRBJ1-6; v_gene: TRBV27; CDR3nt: TGTGCCAGCAGTCCCCGGACTTTAGGTTCACCCCTCCACTTT; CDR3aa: CASSPRTLGSPLHF
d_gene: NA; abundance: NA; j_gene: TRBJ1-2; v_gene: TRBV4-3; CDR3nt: TGCGCCAGCAGCCCCGGAATGGGGAGGGGAAGCTACACCTTC; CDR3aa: CASSPGMGRGSYTF
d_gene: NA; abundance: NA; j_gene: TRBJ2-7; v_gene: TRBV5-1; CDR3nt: TGCGCCAGCAGCTTCGGGCAGGGCGTCCACGAGCAGTACTTC; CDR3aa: CASSFGQGVHEQYF
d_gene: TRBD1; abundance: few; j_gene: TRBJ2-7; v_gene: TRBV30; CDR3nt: TGTGCCTGGAGCAGGGACAGCTCCTACGAGCAGTACTTC; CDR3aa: CAWSRDSSYEQYF
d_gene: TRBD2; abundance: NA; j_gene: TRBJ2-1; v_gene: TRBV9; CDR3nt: TGTGCCAGCAGCGTGCGGGGGGACTCCTACAATGAGCAGTTCTTC; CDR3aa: CASSVRGDSYNEQFF
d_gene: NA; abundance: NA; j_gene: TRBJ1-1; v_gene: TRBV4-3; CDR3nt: TGCGCCAGCAGCCAAGACGGTTACACTGAAGCTTTCTTT; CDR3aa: CASSQDGYTEAFF
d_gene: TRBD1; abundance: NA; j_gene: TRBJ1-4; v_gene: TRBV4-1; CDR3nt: TGCGCCAGCAGCCAAGAGGAGGACAGGTTGCATCCAACTAATGAAAAACTGTTTTTT; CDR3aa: CASSQEEDRLHPTNEKLFF
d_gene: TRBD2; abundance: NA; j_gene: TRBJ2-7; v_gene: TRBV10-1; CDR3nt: TGCGCCAGCAGTGGTAGACTAGCGGGGACCTCCTACGAGCAGTACTTC; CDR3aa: CASSGRLAGTSYEQYF
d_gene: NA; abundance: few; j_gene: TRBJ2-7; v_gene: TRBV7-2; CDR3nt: TGTGCCAGCAGCTTAGCGGTCGCGACCTACGAGCAGTACTTC; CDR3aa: CASSLAVATYEQYF
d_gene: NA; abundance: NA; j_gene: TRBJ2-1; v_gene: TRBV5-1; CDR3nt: TGCGCCAGCAGTCGGGTAAGCTCCTACAATGAGCAGTTCTTC; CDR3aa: CASSRVSSYNEQFF
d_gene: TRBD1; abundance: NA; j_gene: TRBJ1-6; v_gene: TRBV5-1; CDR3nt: TGCGCCAGCAGCTGGGGACAGCAGAGCTCCTATAATTCACCCCTCCACTTT; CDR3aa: CASSWGQQSSYNSPLHF
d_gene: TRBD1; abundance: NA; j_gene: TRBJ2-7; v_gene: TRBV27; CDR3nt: TGTGCCAGCAGTCCGGACAGGGTTCTGGACGAGCAGTACTTC; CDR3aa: CASSPDRVLDEQYF
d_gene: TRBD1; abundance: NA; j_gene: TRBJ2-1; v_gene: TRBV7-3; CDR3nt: TGTGCCAGCAGCTTAATCAGGGGGCGAGGTGAGCAGTTCTTC; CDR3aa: CASSLIRGRGEQFF
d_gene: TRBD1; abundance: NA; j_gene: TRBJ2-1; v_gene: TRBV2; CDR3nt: TGTGCCAGCAAGCCGGGACAGAACTACAATGAGCAGTTCTTC; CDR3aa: CASKPGQNYNEQFF
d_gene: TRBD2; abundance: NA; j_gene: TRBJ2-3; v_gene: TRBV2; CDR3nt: TGTGCCAGTGGGACTAGCGGGGTAGCAGATACGCAGTATTTT; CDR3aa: CASGTSGVADTQYF
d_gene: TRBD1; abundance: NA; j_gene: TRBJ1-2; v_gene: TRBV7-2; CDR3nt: TGTGCCAGCAGCTTGGGACAGGGGGCTTATGGCTACACCTTC; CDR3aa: CASSLGQGAYGYTF
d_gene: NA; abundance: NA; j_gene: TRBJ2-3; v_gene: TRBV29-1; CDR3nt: TGCAGCGGCGTAGGAGTGTGGGCAGATACGCAGTATTTT; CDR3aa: CSGVGVWADTQYF
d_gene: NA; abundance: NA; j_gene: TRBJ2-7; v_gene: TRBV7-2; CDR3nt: TGTGCCAGCAGCCCGGGACTGCTCTACGAGCAGTACTTC; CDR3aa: CASSPGLLYEQYF